This T cell receptor beta chain was sequenced during a study of T cell responses to AZD1222 COVID-19 vaccine. The study, taken as a whole, reports: Across spike, vaccine-associated CD4 TCRs were found, dominant at 160-218 and 743-854.

TCRdb's copy holds only in-frame clones and misses some; the assay was immunoSEQ multiplex PCR. The sample includes around 80,000 clones, 80% to 90% of them seen just once. The CDR3 totals 15 residues. Germline assignment: CDR1 SGDLS and CDR2 YYNGEE. Trimming left V 0 bases short and J 4 bases short, with 13 bases between. Concerning this clone itself: Its specificity is unknown.

The source is an adult who received the AZD1222 COVID-19 vaccine. V gene TRBV9 combines with J gene TRBJ2-5; D may be TRBD1 or TRBD2 (6 bases each). This specimen was peripheral blood, taken 28 days after the second AZD1222 dose. CDR3 sequence reads: CASSVVTGGGETQYF. CDR3 sequence (DNA): TGTGCCAGCAGCGTAGTCACAGGAGGGGGAGAGACCCAGTACTTC.